What follows are 14 T cell receptor beta chains derived from one specimen sequenced in a study of PD-1 blockade in classical Hodgkin lymphoma. Each and every patient relapsed after autologous stem cell transplantation, and patients got differing brentuximab vedotin exposure. The repertoire was sequenced with immunoSEQ multiplex PCR; TCRdb's copy has only in-frame clones and lacks some. The sample holds under 70,000 clones, about nine tenths seen once. This specimen consisted of peripheral blood mononuclear cells (PBMCs), obtained at baseline. Receptor source: a human donor with classical Hodgkin lymphoma.

The CDR3: CASSLETGSNTGELFF. CDR3 in DNA: TGTGCCAGCAGCCTGGAGACAGGGTCGAACACCGGGGAGCTGTTTTTT. J is TRBJ2-2 and V is TRBV5-6; the match to TRBD1 covers 7 bases. From germline, CDR1 is SGHDT and CDR2 YYEEEE. V lost 4 bases and J lost 0; bases outside the gene matches: 6. The CDR3 is made up of 16 amino acids.

The chain is built from TRBV25-1 and TRBJ1-3, with D possibly TRBD1 on 5 matching bases. Germline CDR1 is MGHDK and CDR2 is SYGVNS. CDR3 length: 15 residues. Trimming cost V 3 bases and J 4 bases, with 13 bases left between them. The CDR3 nucleotides read TGTGCCAGCAGTGACTTAGGGGAGGTCGGAAACACCATATATTTT. This sequence encodes CASSDLGEVGNTIYF.

V and J are TRBV19 and TRBJ2-7; 9 bases are a match to TRBD1. The V gene end was trimmed by 10 bases and the J gene end by 5 bases; junction bases not matched to a gene: 6. The CDR3 runs to 12 residues. Germline-derived CDR1 and CDR2 are LNHDA and SQIVND (reference sequence). The CDR3 region is CATGDREHEQYF. DNA for the CDR3: TGTGCCACCGGGGACAGGGAGCACGAGCAGTACTTC. Using reference TRBV19 and TRBJ2-7 for the parts outside the CDR3, the full variable domain is DGGITQSPKYLFRKEGQNVTLSCEQNLNHDAMYWYRQDPGQGLRLIYYSQIVNDFQKGDIAEGYSVSREKKESFPLTVTSAQKNPTAFYLCATGDREHEQYFGPGTRLTVT.

The CDR3 region is CASSPRPNTEAFF. The CDR3 bases are TGTGCCAGCAGCCCCCGCCCGAACACTGAAGCTTTCTTT. This sequence joins TRBV7-3 and TRBJ1-1; D is ambiguous. The germline V and J ends were trimmed by 5 bases and 1 base, with 8 bases remaining between them. The CDR3 runs 13 residues. Germline V CDR1 and CDR2: SGHTA, FQGTGA.

This sequence joins TRBV4-2 and TRBJ2-1; 15 positions agree with TRBD2. CDR1 is LGHNA and CDR2 is YNFKEQ in the germline V gene. The CDR3 loop spans 19 amino acids. J lost 0 bases, V lost 1 base, and 4 bases had no gene match. The CDR3 DNA sequence: TGTGCCAGCAGCCAAGTCGGGACTAGCGGGGGGAGCTCCTACAATGAGCAGTTCTTC. Translated: CASSQVGTSGGSSYNEQFF.

As concerns this clone: One end of the junction varies from germline; a read error may be responsible. The V gene is TRBV7-9, the J gene TRBJ2-7; perhaps D is TRBD1 or TRBD2 (5 bases each). CDR1 and CDR2 from the germline V gene are SEHNR and FQNEAQ (reference sequence). This CDR3 contains 12 residues. The CDR3 coding sequence is TGTGCCAGCACCGGGGAGTTTAGGGGCCTGGACTTC. Its translation is CASTGEFRGLDF.

This clone was counted between two and nine times. This rearrangement joins TRBV7-3 to TRBJ1-6, with unresolved D. Trimming removed 1 base from V and 10 bases from J, with 14 bases in between. CDR1 is SGHTA, CDR2 FQGTGA, per germline. The CDR3 length is 15 residues. CDR3 amino acids: CASSLMARANSPLHF. DNA of the CDR3: TGTGCCAGCAGCTTAATGGCTCGGGCAAACTCACCCCTCCACTTT.

The J gene is TRBJ2-7, the V gene TRBV5-1; D might be TRBD1 (6 bases). CDR1 and CDR2 from the germline V gene are SGHRS and YFSETQ. The CDR3 spans 14 residues. V was cut by 0 bases and J by 2 bases, with 9 bases left in between. The CDR3 loop reads CASSLVTGPYEQYF. In DNA form, the CDR3 reads TGCGCCAGCAGCTTGGTAACAGGGCCCTACGAGCAGTACTTC.

The rearrangement links TRBV5-6 to TRBJ1-5, with 10 bases matching TRBD1. The length of the CDR3 is 15 residues. With V trimmed by 1 base and J by 6 bases, 4 bases remained unmatched. The germline V gene encodes CDR1 SGHDT and CDR2 YYEEEE. CDR3 sequence reads: CASSLRQGAIQPQHF. The CDR3 nucleotides read TGTGCCAGCAGCTTGCGACAGGGGGCTATTCAGCCCCAGCATTTT.

The chain couples TRBV29-1 to TRBJ2-3; 7 bases map to TRBD2. The J segment lost 5 bases and the V segment lost 7 bases, leaving 6 bases of the junction unmatched. The V gene's germline CDR1 is SQVTM and CDR2 ANQGSEA. The CDR3 has 12 residues. The DNA of the CDR3 is TGCAGCGGGGAGGGGTGGGGAGATACGCAGTATTTT. This codes for CSGEGWGDTQYF.

The CDR3 here is CASSYQPGTGYTF. In DNA form, the CDR3 reads TGTGCCAGCAGCTACCAACCAGGGACAGGCTACACCTTC. The chain couples TRBV7-9 to TRBJ1-2; maybe TRBD1 (6 bases). This CDR3 is 13 amino acids long. Germline V gene lookup returns CDR1 SEHNR and CDR2 FQNEAQ (reference sequence). V was pared by 4 bases and J by 8 bases, with 14 bases between.

On this clone: A junction boundary mismatches the germline segment, possibly from a read error. The chain is built from TRBV5-4 and TRBJ1-2; D gene unclear. Looked up from germline, CDR1 is SGHNT and CDR2 is YYREEE (reference sequence). There are 14 residues in the CDR3. The CDR3 loop is CASRLGRSLDGYTF. CDR3 nucleotides: TGTGCCAGCAGATTGGGCAGATCCCTCGATGGCTACACCTTC.

The chain has TRBV7-2 and TRBJ1-1, with 9 bases matching TRBD1. The junction had 8 bases not matched to a gene; V was cut back by 1 base and J by 11 bases. The length of the CDR3 is 14 residues. The germline CDR1 and CDR2 sequences are SGHTA and FQGNSA. The CDR3 DNA reads as TGTGCCAGCAGCTTAGGTTGGGGGACAGGGATGGCTTTCTTT. Encoded protein: CASSLGWGTGMAFF.

The chain is built from TRBV4-3 and TRBJ1-5, with D possibly being TRBD1 (6 bases). Germline values: CDR1 LGHNA, CDR2 YSLEER. The CDR3 runs to 12 residues. V lost 11 bases, J lost 7 bases, and 15 bases lay in between. The CDR3, as DNA: TGCGCCGGCCGAACAGGGAGGCAGCCCCAGCATTTT. Its translation: CAGRTGRQPQHF.